These T cell receptor beta chains were read from a single sample in a study of blood T cell repertoires in COVID-19. Libraries were prepared by immunoSEQ multiplex PCR; TCRdb keeps only in-frame clonotypes and omits some of them. This sample has 110,000 to 150,000 clones, with around 86% found just once. The sequenced sample consisted of peripheral blood. All receptors derive from a woman of 80 years or more with acute or convalescent COVID-19. The CDR3 runs from the conserved cysteine through the conserved F or W. The order of the fields is D gene, V gene, clone size, J gene, CDR3 DNA, CDR3 protein. A D gene is named only where the DNA matches it firmly. Rows may omit the clone size; those that give it use once, few, many or a size class.

TRBD1	TRBV6-5	-	TRBJ1-2	TGTGCCAGCAGTTTAACAGGGGGCTGGGGCTACACCTTC	CASSLTGGWGYTF
-	TRBV28	-	TRBJ2-3	TGTGCCAGCAGTTTCTCCAGGAGCACAGATACGCAGTATTTT	CASSFSRSTDTQYF
-	TRBV6-5	-	TRBJ2-7	TGTGCCACCAACGAAAGACCGGGATACCCCTACGAGCAGTACTTC	CATNERPGYPYEQYF
TRBD2	TRBV27	-	TRBJ2-1	TGTGCCAGCAGCCCTCGACTAGCGGGACTTAACAATGAGCAGTTCTTC	CASSPRLAGLNNEQFF
TRBD1	TRBV10-2	-	TRBJ1-5	TGCGCCAGCAGAGCGGACAGGGCGCAGCCCCAGCATTTT	CASRADRAQPQHF
-	TRBV11-3	-	TRBJ2-3	TGTGCCAGCAGCCCAGGTGGAGGGGGCACAGATACGCAGTATTTT	CASSPGGGGTDTQYF
TRBD1	TRBV27	once	TRBJ1-2	TGTGCCAGCAGTTTGACCGCAGGGGGCTATGGCTACACCTTC	CASSLTAGGYGYTF
TRBD1	TRBV7-9	few	TRBJ1-3	TGTGCCAGCAGCCAGACAGGGGATGCTGGAAACACCATATATTTT	CASSQTGDAGNTIYF
TRBD1	TRBV18	-	TRBJ2-5	TGTGCCAGCTCACGGGACAGACAAGAGACCCAGTACTTC	CASSRDRQETQYF
-	TRBV3-1/TRBV3-2	once	TRBJ1-2	TGTGCCAGCGCGGGGCAGGTGGTTTTCTATGGCTACACCTTC	CASAGQVVFYGYTF
TRBD1	TRBV28	-	TRBJ1-5	TGTGCCAGCAGCCCACACAGGGGCCCGGGGCCCCAGCATTTT	CASSPHRGPGPQHF
-	TRBV2	-	TRBJ1-2	TGTGCCAGCAGTGCCCACTCGAGTACAGGAAGCCGGCCCCACTATGGCTACACCTTC	CASSAHSSTGSRPHYGYTF
-	TRBV7-9	-	TRBJ2-1	TGTGCCAGCAGCTTTTCTGGGCGGGTACTAGTTCTGTTCAATGAGCAGTTCTTC	CASSFSGRVLVLFNEQFF
-	TRBV7-3	-	TRBJ1-1	TGTGCCAGCAGCTTAATTCCCTACACTGAAGCTTTCTTT	CASSLIPYTEAFF
-	TRBV4-2	-	TRBJ1-2	TGTGCCAGCAGCCAAGCCCTCTATGGCTACACCTTC	CASSQALYGYTF
-	TRBV5-1	-	TRBJ2-2	TGCGCCAGCAGTCTCCAGCCAGCAGGGCCGAACACCGGGGAGCTGTTTTTT	CASSLQPAGPNTGELFF
TRBD1	TRBV28	-	TRBJ2-5	TGTGCCAGCAGTTTGAAGGACAGGGGGGGTGGACAAGAGACCCAGTACTTC	CASSLKDRGGGQETQYF
TRBD1	TRBV10-1	-	TRBJ1-2	TGCGCAGGCGCACCACAGGGGGGAGCTAACTATGGCTACACCTTC	CAGAPQGGANYGYTF
-	TRBV4-2	-	TRBJ1-2	TGTGCCAGCAGCCAAGTCGGGGGGTACAATAACTATGGCTACACCTTC	CASSQVGGYNNYGYTF
TRBD1	TRBV7-9	-	TRBJ2-3	TGTGCCAGCCGTGGGACAGGGAGCACAGATACGCAGTATTTT	CASRGTGSTDTQYF
TRBD2	TRBV7-9	-	TRBJ2-2	TGTGCCCCTGGGCTAGCGGCGGCCGGGGAGCTGTTTTTT	CAPGLAAAGELFF
TRBD1	TRBV7-9	-	TRBJ1-2	TGTGCCAGCAGCCCGGGACAGGGTAGGGGCTACACCTTC	CASSPGQGRGYTF
-	TRBV5-1	-	TRBJ2-2	TGCGCCAGCAGCTTGAACGGGGGAAACACCGGGGAGCTGTTTTTT	CASSLNGGNTGELFF
-	TRBV5-6	-	TRBJ1-6	TGTGCCAGCAGCCTGCGGGGTAGGGACTCACCCCTCCACTTT	CASSLRGRDSPLHF
-	TRBV5-1	-	TRBJ1-3	TGCGCCAGCAGCTTGTACTCTGGAAACACCATATATTTT	CASSLYSGNTIYF
-	TRBV5-1	-	TRBJ2-7	TGCGCCAGCAGCTTGGCCCGGGGGTATGGTGACTACGAGCAGTACTTC	CASSLARGYGDYEQYF
-	TRBV27	once	TRBJ2-7	TGTGCCAGCAGTTTCGGGACAAACTACGAGCAGTACTTC	CASSFGTNYEQYF
-	TRBV19	few	TRBJ1-6	TGTGCCAGTAGTATTTACTCAGGGATGTCGCGTAATTCACCCCTCCACTTT	CASSIYSGMSRNSPLHF
-	TRBV30	few	TRBJ1-3	TGTGCCTGGAGTCCGGGTGGAAACACCATATATTTT	CAWSPGGNTIYF